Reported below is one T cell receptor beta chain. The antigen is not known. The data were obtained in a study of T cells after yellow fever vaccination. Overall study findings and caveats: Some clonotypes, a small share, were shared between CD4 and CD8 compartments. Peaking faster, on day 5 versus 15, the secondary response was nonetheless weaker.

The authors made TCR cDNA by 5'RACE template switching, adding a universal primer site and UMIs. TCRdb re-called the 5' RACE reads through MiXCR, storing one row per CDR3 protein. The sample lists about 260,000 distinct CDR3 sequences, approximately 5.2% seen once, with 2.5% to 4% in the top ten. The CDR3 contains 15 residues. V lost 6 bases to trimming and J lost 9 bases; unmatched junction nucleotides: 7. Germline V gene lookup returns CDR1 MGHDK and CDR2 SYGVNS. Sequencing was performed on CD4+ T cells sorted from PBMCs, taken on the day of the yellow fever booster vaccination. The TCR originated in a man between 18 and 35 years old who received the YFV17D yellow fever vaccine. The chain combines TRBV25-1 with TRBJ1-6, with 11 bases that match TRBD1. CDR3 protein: CASRQDRGLSSPLHF. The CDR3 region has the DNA TGTGCCAGCAGACAGGACAGGGGGCTGAGTTCACCCCTCCACTTT.